Listed below are T cell receptor beta chains from one sample, sequenced in a study of blood T cell repertoires in COVID-19. The protocol was immunoSEQ multiplex PCR, while the TCRdb copy is restricted to in-frame clones and leaves out a portion. The table lists about 100,000 clones, around 83% of them singletons, with less than 2% in the top ten. The sequencing input was peripheral blood. Every receptor here comes from a man in his 70s with active or convalescent COVID-19. CDR3s include the opening cysteine and the closing phenylalanine or tryptophan. D genes are given only for firm matches. Size is stated for part of the rows, as once, few or many counts, or as a class when the clone is expanded.

TRBJ2-2 TRBV6-5 - TRBD2 CASSDSGREVLLFF TGTGCCAGCAGTGACTCGGGCCGGGAGGTTCTATTGTTTTTT
TRBJ2-7 TRBV5-1 - - CASSLVPGAYEQYF TGCGCCAGCAGCTTGGTTCCAGGGGCGTACGAGCAGTACTTC
TRBJ2-1 TRBV3-1/TRBV3-2 - TRBD1 CASSRYSGQGMDNEQFF TGTGCCAGCAGCCGATACTCGGGACAGGGAATGGACAATGAGCAGTTCTTC
TRBJ1-2 TRBV5-1 - TRBD1 CASSRDRTSGGYTF TGCGCCAGCAGCCGGGACAGGACCTCCGGTGGCTACACCTTC
TRBJ2-3 TRBV5-6 - TRBD1 CASSLGQGGTDTQYF TGTGCCAGCAGCTTGGGACAGGGGGGCACAGATACGCAGTATTTT
TRBJ2-5 TRBV7-2 - - CASSIVQETQYF TGTGCCAGCAGTATTGTCCAAGAGACCCAGTACTTC
TRBJ2-3 TRBV7-5 - - CARSLEGLMTDTQYF TGTGCCAGAAGCTTAGAGGGGTTAATGACAGATACGCAGTATTTT
TRBJ1-1 TRBV28 - TRBD1 CASSLPADREAFF TGTGCCAGCAGTTTACCGGCGGACAGGGAAGCTTTCTTT
TRBJ2-2 TRBV5-1 - TRBD2 CASTPSGGYTGELFF TGCGCCAGCACCCCTAGCGGGGGTTACACCGGGGAGCTGTTTTTT
TRBJ1-4 TRBV12-3/TRBV12-4 - - CASSLGVSGKLFF TGTGCCAGCAGTTTAGGCGTCAGCGGAAAACTGTTTTTT
TRBJ1-5 TRBV11-1 once - CASSLQGWGQPQHF TGTGCCAGCAGCCTCCAGGGGTGGGGTCAGCCCCAGCATTTT
TRBJ1-2 TRBV28 few - CATSRTAPNYGYTF TGTGCCACCTCGAGGACAGCTCCTAACTATGGCTACACCTTC
TRBJ1-2 TRBV12-3/TRBV12-4 - TRBD1 CASSIGQGSGYTF TGTGCCAGCAGTATTGGACAGGGCTCTGGCTACACCTTC
TRBJ1-3 TRBV2 - TRBD1 CASRGQGGSGNTIYF TGTGCCAGCAGAGGACAGGGCGGATCTGGAAACACCATATATTTT
TRBJ1-5 TRBV7-2 - - CASSLVGAPNQPQHF TGTGCCAGCAGCTTAGTGGGGGCCCCAAATCAGCCCCAGCATTTT
TRBJ2-1 TRBV5-1 - TRBD2 CASSPTSGDVDEQFF TGCGCCAGCAGCCCCACTAGCGGGGACGTCGATGAGCAGTTCTTC
TRBJ1-1 TRBV5-6 - TRBD1 CASSPATGWGTEAFF TGTGCCAGCAGCCCGGCGACAGGGTGGGGCACTGAAGCTTTCTTT
TRBJ2-4 TRBV12-3/TRBV12-4 - - CASSLATKNIQYF TGTGCCAGCAGTTTAGCCACCAAAAACATTCAGTACTTC
TRBJ1-2 TRBV9 - - CASSVGQRNGYTF TGTGCCAGCAGCGTAGGGCAGAGGAACGGCTACACCTTC
TRBJ1-1 TRBV5-1 - - CASSLEPGGDTEAFF TGCGCCAGCAGCTTGGAACCGGGAGGGGACACTGAAGCTTTCTTT
TRBJ1-5 TRBV30 - - CAWSALQGDQPQHF TGTGCCTGGAGTGCCCTACAGGGAGATCAGCCCCAGCATTTT
TRBJ2-7 TRBV11-2 - - CASSLGAAAYEQYF TGTGCCAGCAGCTTAGGGGCAGCTGCCTACGAGCAGTACTTC
TRBJ1-1 TRBV6-5 few - CASRQSPGVTEAFF TGTGCCAGCAGGCAAAGTCCAGGGGTTACTGAAGCTTTCTTT
TRBJ1-4 TRBV5-1 - - CASSLVGAPNEKLFF TGCGCCAGCAGCTTGGTGGGGGCTCCTAATGAAAAACTGTTTTTT
TRBJ1-4 TRBV3-1/TRBV3-2 - - CASSLNTNEKLFF TGTGCCAGCAGCCTAAATACTAATGAAAAACTGTTTTTT
TRBJ1-3 TRBV7-9 - - CASAGGNTIYF TGTGCCAGCGCCGGGGGAAACACCATATATTTT
TRBJ2-2 TRBV9 - TRBD2 CASNLAGGPNTGELFF TGTGCCAGCAATTTAGCGGGGGGGCCGAACACCGGGGAGCTGTTTTTT
TRBJ1-6 TRBV30 - - CAWSVGQGNSPLHF TGTGCCTGGAGTGTTGGTCAGGGCAACTCACCCCTCCACTTT
TRBJ2-7 TRBV7-2 - TRBD1 CASSWTGAYEQYF TGTGCCAGCAGCTGGACAGGAGCCTACGAGCAGTACTTC
TRBJ1-6 TRBV9 - - CASSVEGQGNSPLHF TGTGCCAGCAGCGTAGAGGGGCAGGGGAATTCACCCCTCCACTTT
TRBJ2-2 TRBV7-8 - - CASSLRDFTGELFF TGTGCCAGCAGCTTACGGGATTTTACCGGGGAGCTGTTTTTT
TRBJ1-5 TRBV11-2 - - CASSLVLELRDSNQPQHF TGTGCCAGCAGCTTAGTTCTTGAGTTGCGGGATAGCAATCAGCCCCAGCATTTT
TRBJ1-2 TRBV28 - TRBD1 CASGAQSTGGYYGYTF TGTGCCAGCGGTGCCCAGTCGACAGGGGGCTACTATGGCTACACCTTC
TRBJ1-5 TRBV27 - - CASSLTRGSNQPQHF TGTGCCAGCAGTTTAACCAGGGGAAGCAATCAGCCCCAGCATTTT
TRBJ2-1 TRBV18 - - CASSPNPLASYNEQFF TGTGCCAGCTCACCTAACCCACTAGCTTCATACAATGAGCAGTTCTTC
TRBJ1-1 TRBV28 - TRBD1 CASSLGQLNTEAFF TGTGCCAGCAGTTTGGGACAGCTGAACACTGAAGCTTTCTTT
TRBJ2-1 TRBV27 - TRBD2 CPTNPNHGGGAGNEQFF TGTCCCACCAACCCAAACCACGGCGGGGGGGCGGGGAATGAGCAGTTCTTC
TRBJ2-7 TRBV19 - TRBD2 CATGGGNEQYF TGTGCCACTGGCGGGGGGAACGAGCAGTACTTC
TRBJ1-1 TRBV28 - - CASLQGGMNTEAFF TGTGCCAGCCTACAGGGAGGGATGAACACTGAAGCTTTCTTT
TRBJ2-7 TRBV2 - - CASSGQGLYEQYF TGTGCCAGCAGTGGTCAGGGTTTATACGAGCAGTACTTC
TRBJ1-4 TRBV19 once - CASSIAGANEKLFF TGTGCCAGTAGTATTGCAGGGGCGAATGAAAAACTGTTTTTT
TRBJ2-2 TRBV11-2 - TRBD1 CASSAETGANTGELFF TGTGCCAGCAGCGCCGAGACAGGGGCGAACACCGGGGAGCTGTTTTTT
TRBJ2-1 TRBV5-1 - TRBD2 CASSLEGGGLYNEQFF TGCGCCAGCAGCTTGGAAGGCGGGGGGCTATACAATGAGCAGTTCTTC
TRBJ2-1 TRBV7-9 - - CASSFDPGLPSSYNEQFF TGTGCCAGCAGCTTCGACCCGGGACTCCCGAGCTCCTACAATGAGCAGTTCTTC